This entry lists 26 T cell receptor beta chains sequenced from one sample in a study of T cells after yellow fever vaccination. TCRdb re-derived calls from the 5' RACE reads in MiXCR, one entry per CDR3 protein. The sample comprises more than 200,000 distinct CDR3 sequences, approximately 3.8% of which are singletons, and 19% rests with the top ten. This material consisted of PBMCs, taken 15 days after the yellow fever booster vaccination. The receptors were sampled from a man aged 18 to 35 who received the YFV17D yellow fever vaccine.

This clonotype occurred many times. The chain links TRBV6-5 to TRBJ2-5; 8 bases are a match to TRBD2. Per the germline V gene, CDR1 is MNHEY and CDR2 is SVGAGI. V was pared by 7 bases and J by 5 bases, with 9 bases of the junction left unmatched. The CDR3 sequence is 14 residues long. The CDR3 coding sequence is TGTGCCAGCACGACTGGACTAGCAGGGGAGACCCAGTACTTC. It translates to CASTTGLAGETQYF.

In the case of this clonotype: This may be a read error, as it is one base from a much larger clone. The chain combines TRBV12-3 or TRBV12-4 with TRBJ2-7; no clear D gene. This CDR3 comprises 15 residues. V was pared by 3 bases and J by 3 bases, with 15 bases between. CDR3: CASSFAQTLGYEQYF. For the CDR3, the DNA is TGTGCCAGCAGTTTCGCGCAGACCTTGGGCTACGAGCAGTACTTC.

This clonotype was seen many times. The chain joins TRBV7-9 to TRBJ2-3, with 8 positions matching TRBD2. The CDR3 consists of 14 residues. Trimming took 5 bases from V and 4 from J; bases not matched to a gene: 5. CDR1 SEHNR and CDR2 FQNEAQ come from the germline V gene (reference sequence). The CDR3 sequence is CASSGGLGADTQYF. DNA of the CDR3: TGTGCCAGCAGCGGGGGACTAGGGGCAGATACGCAGTATTTT.

Many counts were recorded for this clonotype. The gene calls are TRBV12-3 or TRBV12-4 and TRBJ1-3; no clear D gene. V was clipped by 1 base and J by 4 bases, with 8 bases between them. The CDR3 runs to 14 residues. Here the CDR3 reads CASSLEEGGNTIYF. Written as DNA, the CDR3 is TGTGCCAGCAGTTTAGAGGAAGGAGGAAACACCATATATTTT.

This clonotype appeared many times. The chain links TRBV6-2 or TRBV6-3 to TRBJ2-2; 7 bases align to TRBD1. CDR3 length equals 18 residues. V gave up 2 bases and J gave up 2 bases; unmatched junction bases: 11. Germline V gene sequence: CDR1 MNHEY, CDR2 SVGEGT. The CDR3 here is CASSYRSGQLPNTGELFF. CDR3 DNA sequence: TGTGCCAGCAGTTACAGGTCGGGACAGCTTCCAAACACCGGGGAGCTGTTTTTT.

The rearrangement joins TRBV5-4 to TRBJ2-3; a possible D gene is TRBD2 (7 bases). Germline V gene data show CDR1 as SGHNT and CDR2 as YYREEE (reference sequence). The V gene lost 2 bases and the J gene lost 1 base, with 11 bases spanning the gap. The CDR3 is 15 amino acids. The CDR3 DNA is TGTGCCAGCAGCTTCCGAGGGGGGGGCACAGATACGCAGTATTTT. Translating it yields CASSFRGGGTDTQYF.

This clonotype occurred many times. The V gene is TRBV6-5, the J gene TRBJ2-5, with D perhaps TRBD1 or TRBD2 (6 bases each). Looked up from germline, CDR1 is MNHEY and CDR2 is SVGAGI. This CDR3 has 15 amino acids. Trimming shortened V by 7 bases and J by 2 bases, and 17 bases separated the two germline ends. The CDR3 protein is CASTQWGAIQETQYF. The CDR3 DNA sequence: TGTGCCAGCACACAATGGGGGGCCATACAAGAGACCCAGTACTTC.

This clonotype was picked up a small number of times. The chain uses TRBV14 and TRBJ2-5; no clear D gene. CDR1 and CDR2 (germline): SGHDN, FVKESK. V shed 1 base and J shed 0 bases, with 9 bases lying between them. The CDR3 consists of 15 residues. DNA for the CDR3: TGTGCCAGCAGCCAAGGATTGGTGTACCAAGAGACCCAGTACTTC. Amino acid sequence: CASSQGLVYQETQYF.

This clonotype was counted ten times or more. The J gene is TRBJ1-1, the V gene TRBV6-2 or TRBV6-3, with D perhaps TRBD1 (5 bases). Trimming took 6 bases from V and 5 from J, leaving 16 bases between them. The CDR3 is 14 amino acids. The germline gives CDR1 MNHEY, CDR2 SVGEGT. CDR3 residues: CASSFNPHRTEAFF. In DNA form, the CDR3 reads TGTGCCAGCAGCTTCAACCCCCACAGGACTGAAGCTTTCTTT.

This clonotype was observed many times. V gene TRBV5-6 combines with J gene TRBJ1-2, with 7 nucleotides matching TRBD1. Trimming at V came to 7 bases and at J to 4 bases, leaving 7 bases not matched to a gene. The CDR3 totals 13 residues. Per the germline V gene, CDR1 is SGHDT and CDR2 is YYEEEE. CDR3 nucleotide sequence: TGTGCCAGCTCAAGGGGGGACAGCTATGGCTACACCTTC. Protein sequence: CASSRGDSYGYTF.

This clonotype was seen ten or more times. The chain carries TRBV4-2 and TRBJ2-5, with 9 bases fitting TRBD2. The germline CDR1 and CDR2 sequences are LGHNA and YNFKEQ. The CDR3 loop spans 16 amino acids. Trimming took 0 bases from V and 4 from J; bases not matched to a gene: 6. CDR3 bases: TGTGCCAGCAGCCAAGATCTGCGGGGGGGCGGAGAGACCCAGTACTTC. This encodes CASSQDLRGGGETQYF.

The table lists this clonotype with many counts. The V gene is TRBV20-1, the J gene TRBJ2-5, with D tentatively TRBD2 (5 bases). Deletions cut 2 bases from V and 5 bases from J, with 15 bases between. The CDR3 runs to 14 residues. Germline V gives CDR1 DFQATT, CDR2 SNEGSKA (reference sequence). The CDR3 nucleotides read TGCAGTGCTAGAATCCGGGGTTTTAGGGAGACCCAGTACTTC. This encodes CSARIRGFRETQYF.

This clonotype was observed many times. The rearrangement links TRBV12-3 or TRBV12-4 to TRBJ2-2; D gene unclear. V lost 3 bases and J 4 bases, leaving 9 bases between the germline ends. The CDR3 has 14 amino acids. The CDR3, as DNA: TGTGCCAGCAGTTTGTACAGTCCCACCGGGGAGCTGTTTTTT. Protein product: CASSLYSPTGELFF.

This clonotype showed up many times. This chain uses TRBV5-4 with TRBJ2-1; a weak D match, TRBD1 (6 bases). The CDR3 has 14 residues. V gave up 4 bases and J gave up 2 bases, with 10 bases separating them. From germline, CDR1 is SGHNT and CDR2 YYREEE (reference sequence). In DNA form, the CDR3 reads TGTGCCAGCAGCGTACAGGGAACCTACAATGAGCAGTTCTTC. It is translated as CASSVQGTYNEQFF.

This clonotype was recorded many times. The chain recombines TRBV11-2 with TRBJ2-1, with 7 bases fitting TRBD1. Germline CDR1 is SGHAT and CDR2 is FQNNGV. V lost 2 bases to trimming and J lost 5 bases; unmatched junction nucleotides: 6. The CDR3 extends over 15 amino acids. DNA of the CDR3: TGTGCCAGCAGCTTACGATACAGGGGCAACAATGAGCAGTTCTTC. It codes for CASSLRYRGNNEQFF. Full variable domain (remainder filled in from reference TRBV11-2 and TRBJ2-1): EAGVAQSPRYKIIEKRQSVAFWCNPISGHATLYWYQQILGQGPKLLIQFQNNGVVDDSQLPKDRFSAERLKGVDSTLKIQPAKLEDSAVYLCASSLRYRGNNEQFFGPGTRLTVL.

For this clonotype: This may arise from a read error, as a much more abundant clone is one base away. A read error is likely, as this CDR3 ends without the conserved phenylalanine or tryptophan. V and J are TRBV20-1 and TRBJ2-2; 7 bases map to TRBD1. From germline, CDR1 is DFQATT and CDR2 SNEGSKA (reference sequence). This CDR3 comprises 13 residues. J was trimmed by 4 bases and V by 2 bases; bases with no gene match: 1. The DNA of the CDR3 is TGCAGTGCTAGATCAGGGGGCACCGGGGAGCTGTTTATT. It codes for CSARSGGTGELFI.

Many counts were recorded for this clonotype. The rearrangement links TRBV29-1 to TRBJ2-1; 8 bases fit TRBD2. The V gene end was trimmed by 0 bases and the J gene end by 6 bases; junction bases not matched to a gene: 7. The germline gives CDR1 SQVTM, CDR2 ANQGSEA. This CDR3 spans 15 amino acids. CDR3 sequence (DNA): TGCAGCGTTGAAGAGGGTCGGGGGGGCCTCAATGAGCAGTTCTTC. This gives the protein CSVEEGRGGLNEQFF.

This clonotype was observed at least ten times. This sequence joins TRBV5-4 and TRBJ1-2; possibly TRBD1 for D (5 bases). V gave up 4 bases and J gave up 7 bases, with 23 bases separating them. From germline, CDR1 is SGHNT and CDR2 YYREEE (reference sequence). The CDR3 length is 16 residues. DNA of the CDR3: TGTGCCAGCAGCCCCCGAAGCGACAGTCTCGGCGCTGGCTACACCTTC. It encodes CASSPRSDSLGAGYTF.

This clonotype occurred many times. The V and J genes are TRBV5-1 and TRBJ2-1; D not certain. V was clipped by 2 bases and J by 0 bases, with 9 bases between them. CDR1 is SGHRS and CDR2 is YFSETQ in the germline V gene. The CDR3 runs 15 residues. CDR3 DNA: TGCGCCAGCAGCTTACCATCTAGCTCCTACAATGAGCAGTTCTTC. Protein: CASSLPSSSYNEQFF. The whole variable domain, filled in from reference TRBV5-1 and TRBJ2-1, reads KAGVTQTPRYLIKTRGQQVTLSCSPISGHRSVSWYQQTPGQGLQFLFEYFSETQRNKGNFPGRFSGRQFSNSRSEMNVSTLELGDSALYLCASSLPSSSYNEQFFGPGTRLTVL.

This clonotype was recorded at least ten times. The chain combines TRBV12-3 or TRBV12-4 with TRBJ1-2, with D tentatively TRBD1 (6 bases). The CDR3 is 13 residues long. Deletions cut 3 bases from V and 4 bases from J, with 9 bases between. The CDR3 is CASSFPDSYGYTF. CDR3 coding DNA: TGTGCCAGCAGTTTCCCGGACAGCTATGGCTACACCTTC.

This clonotype occurred many times. The chain carries TRBV18 and TRBJ1-1; no definite D call. V was pared by 2 bases and J by 1 base, with 5 bases between. Germline CDR1 reads KGHSH; CDR2 reads LQKENI. This CDR3 contains 13 residues. Written as DNA, the CDR3 is TGTGCCAGCTCACCAAGCCAGAACACTGAAGCTTTCTTT. The encoded protein is CASSPSQNTEAFF.

This clonotype was detected many times. The CDR3 spells CASSLTRGGSNEQFF. The CDR3 DNA is TGTGCCAGCAGTTTAACCCGTGGGGGGAGCAATGAGCAGTTCTTC. The chain employs TRBV12-3 or TRBV12-4 and TRBJ2-1; D possibly corresponds to TRBD2 (6 bases). The CDR3 spans 15 residues. Trimming took off 2 bases at V and 6 bases at J, with 14 bases between the two ends.

This clonotype was seen repeatedly, ten times or more. V usage is TRBV6-1 and J usage is TRBJ1-4; D is unclear. The V end lost 7 bases, the J end lost 8 bases, and 17 bases lay between the germline ends. Germline CDR1 is MNHNS and CDR2 is SASEGT. The CDR3 loop spans 14 amino acids. CDR3: CASNLGAGEEKLFF. In nucleotides, the CDR3 is TGTGCCAGCAACTTAGGAGCAGGCGAAGAAAAACTGTTTTTT.

This clonotype was seen many times. V and J are TRBV7-2 and TRBJ1-2; 8 bases align to TRBD1. Germline V lookup: CDR1 SGHTA, CDR2 FQGNSA. This CDR3 comprises 15 residues. The junction had 9 bases not matched to a gene; V was cut back by 5 bases and J by 4 bases. The CDR3 DNA is TGTGCCAGCAGCAGATCAGGGGGCGCCCTCTATGGCTACACCTTC. Protein sequence: CASSRSGGALYGYTF. Full variable domain (remainder filled in from reference TRBV7-2 and TRBJ1-2): GAGVSQSPSNKVTEKGKDVELRCDPISGHTALYWYRQSLGQGLEFLIYFQGNSAPDKSGLPSDRFSAERTGGSVSTLTIQRTQQEDSAVYLCASSRSGGALYGYTFGSGTRLTVV.

As concerns this clonotype: A much larger clone is a single base away; this may be a read error. The chain couples TRBV7-2 to TRBJ2-6; perhaps TRBD1 as D (5 bases). Germline V lookup: CDR1 SGHTA, CDR2 FQGNSA. CDR3 length equals 13 residues. CDR3 in DNA: TGTGCCTTAGAGGATCCTGGGGCCAACGTCGTGACTTTC. This codes for CALEDPGANVVTF.

This clonotype appeared many times. V gene TRBV5-1 combines with J gene TRBJ2-3; 7 bases match TRBD2. The germline gives CDR1 SGHRS, CDR2 YFSETQ. J lost 4 bases, V lost 4 bases, and 6 bases had no gene match. This CDR3 has 14 amino acids. For the CDR3, the DNA is TGCGCCAGCAGCCGGAGACTAGCATCAGATACGCAGTATTTT. Its translation is CASSRRLASDTQYF. Supplemented by reference TRBV5-1 and TRBJ2-3, the full variable domain reads KAGVTQTPRYLIKTRGQQVTLSCSPISGHRSVSWYQQTPGQGLQFLFEYFSETQRNKGNFPGRFSGRQFSNSRSEMNVSTLELGDSALYLCASSRRLASDTQYFGPGTRLTVL.